Listed below are T cell receptor beta chains from one sample, sequenced in a study of blood T cells in healthy people across ages. From the 5' RACE reads, TCRdb called clonotypes with MiXCR, one entry per CDR3 protein. This sample yields around 1,500,000 distinct CDR3 sequences, of which approximately 42% are seen a single time; less than 8% belongs to the top ten. The sample comprised blood. The source is a young woman in good health. The CDR3 runs from the conserved cysteine through the conserved F or W. The order of the fields is V gene, clone size, D gene, J gene, CDR3 DNA, CDR3 protein. A D gene is named only where the DNA matches it firmly. Clone size, where shown, is once, few, many, or a class for clones that have expanded.

TRBV5-1	-	TRBD1	TRBJ2-7	TGCGCCAGCAGCTTGGCAGGGGGTAACGACGAGCAGTACTTC	CASSLAGGNDEQYF
TRBV28	few	-	TRBJ1-5	TGTGCCAGCAGTTTGGGTAGAGGCTTCGGCAATCAGCCCCAGCATTTT	CASSLGRGFGNQPQHF
TRBV25-1	-	-	TRBJ1-1	TGTGCCAGCAGTGAATTGGTCACGGCTTTCTTT	CASSELVTAFF
TRBV5-1	-	TRBD2	TRBJ2-1	TGCGCCAGCAGCTTGGGCAATAGCGGGATGAATGAGCAGTTCTTC	CASSLGNSGMNEQFF
TRBV28	few	TRBD1	TRBJ1-2	TGTGCCAGCACCGCCGGGACAGACTATGGCTACACCTTC	CASTAGTDYGYTF
TRBV10-3	-	TRBD1	TRBJ2-7	TGTGCCATCAGTGGGGGGACAGCCCCCTCCGAGCAGTACTTC	CAISGGTAPSEQYF
TRBV7-7	few	TRBD2	TRBJ2-1	TGTGCCAGCAGCTTAGGTTTGCCTAGCGGGGCCATATACAATGAGCAGTTCTTC	CASSLGLPSGAIYNEQFF
TRBV7-9	-	-	TRBJ1-4	TGTGCCAGCAGCTTCGACAGGCCCGTAGGGTTTTTT	CASSFDRPVGFF
TRBV12-3/TRBV12-4	few	TRBD1	TRBJ1-5	TGTGCCAGCAGTCCCGGGACAGGGGCAGGCAATCAGCCCCAGCATTTT	CASSPGTGAGNQPQHF
TRBV6-2/TRBV6-3	few	TRBD2	TRBJ2-7	TGTGCCAGCAGTTACTCGATCGGGCTAGCGGGACGCCATGGGTACGAGCAGTACTTC	CASSYSIGLAGRHGYEQYF
TRBV3-1	-	-	TRBJ2-1	TGTGCCAGCAGCCCCGAGGGCCCGGCGCAGTTCTTC	CASSPEGPAQFF
TRBV6-1	-	TRBD2	TRBJ2-1	TGTGCCAGCAGTGAGGGGACTAGCGGGAGTTACAATGAGCAGTTCTTC	CASSEGTSGSYNEQFF
TRBV5-1	-	-	TRBJ2-3	TGTGCCAGCAGCCTCCCAGGAGAAGATACGCAGTATTTT	CASSLPGEDTQYF
TRBV10-2	-	-	TRBJ2-4	TGCGCCAGCCTCAAAGAGGGGACGAGAAAGCTAGCCAAAAACATTCAGTACTTC	CASLKEGTRKLAKNIQYF
TRBV20-1	few	-	TRBJ2-3	TGCAGTGCCAAAGAGGTAGCGAACACAGATACGCAGTATTTT	CSAKEVANTDTQYF
TRBV9	few	TRBD1	TRBJ1-2	TGTGCCAGCAGGGCCGACAGGGGCGACTATGGCTACACCTTC	CASRADRGDYGYTF
TRBV9	-	-	TRBJ1-5	TGTGCCAGCAGCGTAGATCAGGGTAATCAGCCCCAGCATTTT	CASSVDQGNQPQHF
TRBV5-1	few	TRBD2	TRBJ2-3	TGCGCCAGCAGCTTGGGGACTAGCCCGAGCACAGATACGCAGTATTTT	CASSLGTSPSTDTQYF
TRBV29-1	once	-	TRBJ1-1	TGCAGCGCCCGGGGGTTCAGGGGTCTGGGGGCTCCACAGATTAACACTGAAGCTTTCTTT	CSARGFRGLGAPQINTEAFF
TRBV7-2	-	TRBD2	TRBJ2-5	TGTGCCAGCACCAAGAATTGGGGCGGGGGGTCCCAAGAGACCCAGTACTTC	CASTKNWGGGSQETQYF
TRBV10-3	few	-	TRBJ2-2	TGTGCCATCACCCACACCGGGGAGCTGTTTTTT	CAITHTGELFF
TRBV4-2	-	-	TRBJ2-5	TGTGCCAGCAGCCAAGATCAGGTGGAGACCCAGTACTTC	CASSQDQVETQYF
TRBV18	-	-	TRBJ2-7	TGTGCCAGCTCACCACCGGGTCGCGAGCAGTACTTC	CASSPPGREQYF
TRBV7-2	-	TRBD2	TRBJ2-3	TGTGCCAGCAGCTTATGGGGTAGCGGGGGGAGTACAGATACGCAGTATTTT	CASSLWGSGGSTDTQYF
TRBV20-1	once	-	TRBJ2-5	TGCAGTGCTACATCTAGGGCGGGGGAGACCCAGTACTTC	CSATSRAGETQYF
TRBV4-1	-	-	TRBJ1-4	TGCGCCAGCAGCCAAGTATATGGGCAGGCCGTCGGCGGGAAACTGTTTTTT	CASSQVYGQAVGGKLFF
TRBV15	-	-	TRBJ2-7	TGTGCCACCAGCAGGGATGTGGGAGACCCCCACTACGAGCAGTACTTC	CATSRDVGDPHYEQYF
TRBV7-9	-	-	TRBJ1-1	TGTGCCAGCAGCCGTAATGATAACACTGAAGCTTTCTTT	CASSRNDNTEAFF
TRBV9	-	TRBD1	TRBJ1-4	TGTGCCAGCAGCGGCGGGACAGGGGGATCTACTAATGAAAAACTGTTTTTT	CASSGGTGGSTNEKLFF
TRBV9	-	-	TRBJ1-1	TGTGCCAGCAGCGTAGGGAAGAACACTGAAGCTTTCTTT	CASSVGKNTEAFF
TRBV20-1	once	-	TRBJ1-1	TGCAGTGCTAGACCGCCCCTCGGAAACACTGAAGCTTTCTTT	CSARPPLGNTEAFF
TRBV10-3	few	-	TRBJ1-1	TGTGCCATCAGTGATTACACTGAAGCTTTCTTT	CAISDYTEAFF
TRBV20-1	-	TRBD1	TRBJ2-5	TGCAGTGCTAGAAACCTGGGACAGGGGGAGAGGGGGACGAAAGAGACCCAGTACTTC	CSARNLGQGERGTKETQYF
TRBV27	-	-	TRBJ1-2	TGTGCCAGCAGTTTATCGACGGGACCGGGGGGCTATGGCTACACCTTC	CASSLSTGPGGYGYTF
TRBV25-1	few	-	TRBJ2-7	TGTGCCAGCAGTGACGAAGCCCTCAGGGGAGGCTACGAGCAGTACTTC	CASSDEALRGGYEQYF